This T cell receptor beta chain was sequenced during a study of T cells in Graves' hyperthyroidism and ophthalmopathy. This clonotype was found many times. What it binds is unknown. The CDR3 loop spans 12 amino acids. V was shortened by 3 bases and J by 8 bases, with 13 bases between the two germline ends. The germline CDR1 and CDR2 sequences are DFQATT and SNEGSKA (reference sequence). The study left out patients who had uncontrolled infection, other autoimmune disease, pregnancy or lactation. Diagnostic decisions used clinical symptoms, serum thyroxine and TRAb, thyroid ultrasound and orbital computed tomography. There were TCR beta CDR3 regions amplified from RNA transcripts. Carried out on the TCR CDR3, a first-round RT-PCR used the HTBI primer set. TCRdb reanalysed the multiplex PCR reads using MiXCR and keeps one entry per CDR3 protein. The table shows roughly 600,000 distinct CDR3 sequences, with roughly 15% occurring only once.

Findings of the study overall: Stable hyperthyroidism and ophthalmopathy were separated using 13 V-J signatures.

The rearrangement joins TRBV20-1 to TRBJ1-2; D not resolved. The sequence derives from a woman in her forties or fifties with Graves' ophthalmopathy. Specimen: blood. CDR3 DNA sequence: TGCAGTGCTAGCTCGGACTCGCCGGGCTACACCTTC. Its translation: CSASSDSPGYTF.